The 8 T cell receptor beta chains below all came from one sample that was sequenced in a study of blood T cell repertoires in COVID-19. Here immunoSEQ multiplex PCR was the method, and the copy in TCRdb shows in-frame clones only, minus some. The table has almost 400,000 clones, approximately 87% seen once; the top ten hold under 3%. The sequencing sample was made of peripheral blood. The receptors were sampled from a woman in her sixties with COVID-19, enrolled during active disease.

This chain connects TRBV5-1 to TRBJ2-7; D remains unclear. This CDR3 has 15 residues. Germline V gives CDR1 SGHRS, CDR2 YFSETQ. With 4 bases removed from V and 3 bases from J, the gap between germline ends came to 17 bases. CDR3 amino acids: CASSELEAGRYEQYF. The CDR3 bases are TGCGCCAGCAGCGAGCTTGAGGCCGGCCGCTACGAGCAGTACTTC.

V gene TRBV6-5 combines with J gene TRBJ1-4; D call uncertain. CDR1 and CDR2 (germline): MNHEY, SVGAGI. This CDR3 contains 12 residues. V shed 2 bases and J shed 10 bases, with 8 bases lying between them. The CDR3 loop is CASSYEFGKLFF. In DNA form, the CDR3 reads TGTGCCAGCAGTTACGAGTTCGGAAAACTGTTTTTT.

CDR3 protein: CATSRGGLDQETQYF. The CDR3 DNA reads as TGTGCCACCTCAAGGGGAGGGCTCGACCAAGAGACCCAGTACTTC. The J gene is TRBJ2-5, the V gene TRBV28, with 7 bases lining up with TRBD2. J was trimmed by 0 bases and V by 10 bases; bases with no gene match: 11. From germline, CDR1 is MDHEN and CDR2 SYDVKM. This CDR3 has 15 amino acids.

The chain uses TRBV5-4 and TRBJ2-1; 10 positions match TRBD2. CDR3 length: 15 residues. With V trimmed by 3 bases and J by 2 bases, 2 bases remained unmatched. Germline CDR1 SGHNT, CDR2 YYREEE (reference sequence). In DNA form, the CDR3 reads TGTGCCAGCAGCTCCGGGACTAGCGCCTACAATGAGCAGTTCTTC. This sequence encodes CASSSGTSAYNEQFF.

The chain carries TRBV2 and TRBJ2-3, with 10 bases matching TRBD2. In germline, CDR1 is SNHLY, CDR2 FYNNEI. The CDR3 is 16 residues long. V was clipped by 7 bases and J by 8 bases; unmatched bases: 15. CDR3 amino acids: CASIARLAGLPGTQYF. The CDR3 DNA reads as TGTGCCAGCATCGCTCGACTAGCGGGCCTCCCTGGTACGCAGTATTTT.

CDR3 in amino acids: CASSLARGGTQYF. The CDR3 DNA reads TGTGCCAGCAGCTTGGCCCGGGGTGGTACGCAGTATTTT. The gene calls are TRBV5-6 and TRBJ2-3; maybe TRBD2 (5 bases). Trimming shortened V by 0 bases and J by 8 bases, and 10 bases separated the two germline ends. The CDR3 spans 13 residues. Germline lookup yields CDR1 SGHDT and CDR2 YYEEEE.

The chain carries TRBV6-5 and TRBJ2-3, with TRBD2 identical over 9 bases. CDR1 MNHEY and CDR2 SVGAGI come from the germline V gene. The CDR3 contains 14 residues. Losses at the gene ends were 6 bases for V and 4 bases for J; bases not matched to a gene: 5. The CDR3 nucleotides are TGTGCCAGCAGATTTAGCGGGGGCGCAGATACGCAGTATTTT. As protein: CASRFSGGADTQYF.

The rearrangement uses TRBV5-1 and TRBJ2-7; tentatively, D is TRBD1 (5 bases). CDR1 and CDR2 (germline): SGHRS, YFSETQ. The CDR3 has 14 residues. V lost 1 base, J lost 2 bases, and 10 bases lay in between. The CDR3 DNA reads TGCGCCAGCAGCTTGAGGACATCGACCTACGAGCAGTACTTC. Amino acid sequence: CASSLRTSTYEQYF.